This TCR beta chain was sequenced during a study of T cell repertoires in cytomegalovirus infection. A note on this clonotype: What it recognizes is unknown.

TCRdb ran MiXCR on the reads and lists one entry per CDR3 protein. The repertoire holds around 100,000 distinct CDR3 sequences, with roughly two fifths as singletons. Study-wide results and limits: Using cumulative public TCR beta family frequency, the authors identified those who carried CMV together with the relevant HLA.

The CDR3 covers 13 residues. V was clipped by 0 bases and J by 5 bases, with 8 bases between them. Germline CDR1 and CDR2: PRHDT and FYEKMQ (reference sequence). The TCR sequence derives from a human donor in good health (CMV status not recorded). Some clones in this sample may be carry-over from other donors' samples. The genes are TRBV13 and TRBJ2-7, with a tentative D call TRBD1 (6 bases). This specimen consisted of CD8+ T cells from cultured PBMCs, obtained from culture after CMV antigen stimulation. CDR3 sequence reads: CASSLGGAHEQYF. The CDR3 DNA follows: TGTGCCAGCAGCTTAGGGGGGGCCCACGAGCAGTACTTC.